This TCR beta chain was retrieved from a study of graft-versus-host responses after intestinal transplantation. Profiled with immunoSEQ multiplex PCR; TCRdb holds only in-frame clones, not every one. Among approximately 100,000 clones listed, more than 70% were seen once. V was shortened by 8 bases and J by 0 bases, with 16 bases between the two germline ends. The CDR3 runs 16 residues. Germline CDR1 reads MDHEN; CDR2 reads SYDVKM. Overall study findings and caveats: Peak circulating GvH clone levels were associated with early post-transplant HvG declines.

Remarks on this clone: What it binds is not known.

The TCR sequence derives from a human patient who received an intestinal transplant, so some T cells may come from the graft donor. Sequencing used PBMCs, obtained 255 days after intestinal transplant. This rearrangement joins TRBV28 to TRBJ2-2; no clear D gene. The DNA for the CDR3 is TGTGCCAGCGACGGCGTCAACAAGTCGAACACCGGGGAGCTGTTTTTT. This gives the protein CASDGVNKSNTGELFF.